The sequence of this TCR beta chain was determined in a study of shared T cell receptors in the human thymus. This CDR3 is built from 15 residues. The J segment lost 1 base and the V segment lost 7 bases, leaving 12 bases of the junction unmatched. Per the germline V gene, CDR1 is SQVTM and CDR2 is ANQGSEA. Sequenced by immunoSEQ multiplex PCR; TCRdb stores in-frame clones only, minus some. The sample includes some 660,000 clones, around 87% seen only once; the top ten take roughly 0.0089%. These data also featured in a second study, about human thymus T cells. That work adds: Gene usage (both V and J) appeared biased in thymic and blood repertoires.

The specimen sequenced was thymocytes. The source of this sequence is a boy younger than two with a congenital heart defect. The gene calls are TRBV29-1 and TRBJ1-1, with 7 bases identical to TRBD1. CDR3 sequence (DNA): TGCAGCGGACACGGAGGGGGCAGTCAGAACACTGAAGCTTTCTTT. Translating it yields CSGHGGGSQNTEAFF.